These 19 T cell receptor beta chains were all obtained from the same sample, sequenced in a study of Ad26.COV2.S vaccination and SARS-CoV-2 variants. Noted treatment: some 20 received Ad26.COV2.S at low or high dose, single or two shots; several received placebo; per-sample allocation not given. At day 63 after the first vaccine or placebo injection, samples were drawn. Data came from immunoSEQ multiplex PCR; TCRdb stores just in-frame clones and leaves some out. This table holds 440,000 or so clones, about 92% found once. This material consisted of peripheral blood, taken in a trial of Ad26.COV2.S vaccine versus placebo. The receptor set was obtained from a person between 18 and 59 years old who received the Ad26.COV2.S COVID-19 vaccine or a placebo.

The chain employs TRBV5-6 and TRBJ2-1; 12 bases align to TRBD2. The CDR3 contains 16 residues. Germline V CDR1 and CDR2: SGHDT, YYEEEE. The V gene end was trimmed by 5 bases and the J gene end by 1 base; junction bases not matched to a gene: 4. The CDR3 protein is CASRTSGGGSYNEQFF. CDR3 bases: TGTGCCAGCAGGACTAGCGGGGGCGGGTCCTACAATGAGCAGTTCTTC. Using reference TRBV5-6 and TRBJ2-1 for the parts outside the CDR3, the full variable domain is DAGVTQSPTHLIKTRGQQVTLRCSPKSGHDTVSWYQQALGQGPQFIFQYYEEEERQRGNFPDRFSGHQFPNYSSELNVNALLLGDSALYLCASRTSGGGSYNEQFFGPGTRLTVL.

The chain carries TRBV27 and TRBJ1-1; D perhaps matches TRBD1 (5 bases). There are 15 residues in the CDR3. Trimming took 3 bases from V and 6 from J, leaving 17 bases between them. The germline gives CDR1 MNHEY, CDR2 SMNVEV (reference sequence). The CDR3 DNA follows: TGTGCCAGCAGTTTCGGGTGGGGGGGGAGCGCTGAAGCTTTCTTT. This encodes CASSFGWGGSAEAFF.

The chain is built from TRBV4-3 and TRBJ1-1; D gene uncertain. Trimming shortened V by 0 bases and J by 3 bases, and 14 bases separated the two germline ends. Germline V CDR1 and CDR2: LGHNA, YSLEER. This CDR3 region has 16 residues. This chain's CDR3 is CASSQDLRGADTEAFF. In DNA, the CDR3 is TGCGCCAGCAGCCAAGATCTTCGGGGAGCGGACACTGAAGCTTTCTTT.

CDR3 region: CASSLVGVNTEAFF. The CDR3 bases are TGCGCCAGCAGCTTGGTAGGCGTGAACACTGAAGCTTTCTTT. The rearrangement uses TRBV5-1 and TRBJ1-1; D uncertain. Trimming took 0 bases from V and 0 from J, leaving 6 bases between them. This CDR3 is 14 amino acids long. Germline V CDR1 and CDR2: SGHRS, YFSETQ.

The V gene is TRBV18, the J gene TRBJ1-5; 7 bases are shared with TRBD1. With 4 bases clipped from V and 3 bases from J, the junction kept 9 bases outside the gene matches. The CDR3 contains 16 residues. The germline CDR1 and CDR2 sequences are KGHSH and LQKENI. DNA of the CDR3: TGTGCCAGCTCACGGGGACAGAATATTCTCAATCAGCCCCAGCATTTT. Amino acids: CASSRGQNILNQPQHF.

This chain connects TRBV6-5 to TRBJ2-2; possibly TRBD1 or TRBD2 for D (6 bases each). V was pared by 3 bases and J by 2 bases, with 10 bases between. The CDR3 contains 15 residues. CDR1 MNHEY and CDR2 SVGAGI come from the germline V gene. The CDR3 region is CASSYGGPNTGELFF. Here the CDR3 DNA reads TGTGCCAGCAGTTATGGGGGGCCTAACACCGGGGAGCTGTTTTTT.

J is TRBJ1-3 and V is TRBV19; no reliable D call. From germline, CDR1 is LNHDA and CDR2 SQIVND (reference sequence). There are 15 residues in the CDR3. V lost 5 bases, J lost 0 bases, and 11 bases lay in between. CDR3 DNA sequence: TGTGCCAGTAGTTCCCGACTCTTCTCTGGAAACACCATATATTTT. Translation gives CASSSRLFSGNTIYF.

The CDR3 spells CASSFWRENTEAFF. The CDR3 DNA follows: TGTGCCAGCAGCTTCTGGCGGGAGAACACTGAAGCTTTCTTT. The V gene is TRBV7-9, the J gene TRBJ1-1; no clear D gene. The CDR3 is 14 residues long. Germline values: CDR1 SEHNR, CDR2 FQNEAQ (reference sequence). Deletions cut 3 bases from V and 1 base from J, with 9 bases between.

This clone was seen a few times. The rearrangement joins TRBV2 to TRBJ1-5; no clear D gene. Germline CDR1 and CDR2: SNHLY and FYNNEI. This CDR3 is built from 13 residues. Trimming took 8 bases from V and 0 from J, leaving 8 bases between them. CDR3 protein: CASQKDSNQPQHF. For the CDR3, the DNA is TGTGCCAGCCAAAAGGATAGCAATCAGCCCCAGCATTTT.

The chain employs TRBV5-1 and TRBJ2-7, with TRBD1 as a possible D gene (5 bases). Germline V lookup: CDR1 SGHRS, CDR2 YFSETQ. The CDR3 is 14 residues long. Between the trimmed V and J ends, which lost 0 bases and 0 bases, there was a span of 7 bases. Here the CDR3 reads CASSLAGASYEQYF. DNA for the CDR3: TGCGCCAGCAGCTTGGCTGGGGCCTCCTACGAGCAGTACTTC. Full variable domain (rest looked up from reference TRBV5-1 and TRBJ2-7): KAGVTQTPRYLIKTRGQQVTLSCSPISGHRSVSWYQQTPGQGLQFLFEYFSETQRNKGNFPGRFSGRQFSNSRSEMNVSTLELGDSALYLCASSLAGASYEQYFGPGTRLTVT.

The gene calls are TRBV18 and TRBJ1-2; 8 bases are a match to TRBD1. J was trimmed by 4 bases and V by 5 bases; bases with no gene match: 9. The CDR3 sequence is 15 residues long. Germline V CDR1 and CDR2: KGHSH, LQKENI. For the CDR3, the DNA is TGTGCCAGCTCAACCTCCCGACAGGGGAGCTATGGCTACACCTTC. This encodes CASSTSRQGSYGYTF.

The rearrangement joins TRBV6-5 to TRBJ1-4, with a possible D match to TRBD1 (6 bases). The CDR3 spans 14 residues. The germline V gene encodes CDR1 MNHEY and CDR2 SVGAGI. V gave up 4 bases and J gave up 10 bases, with 16 bases separating them. This CDR3 reads CASSSGTQFGKLFF. Written as DNA, the CDR3 is TGTGCCAGCAGTTCCGGGACACAGTTTGGAAAACTGTTTTTT.

The genes are TRBV4-3 and TRBJ1-5, with D unresolved. Germline CDR1 LGHNA, CDR2 YSLEER. Trimming stripped 0 bases from V and 0 bases from J, with 9 bases between. This CDR3 is 16 amino acids long. The CDR3 nucleotides are TGCGCCAGCAGCCAAGAGTTCGGATATAGCAATCAGCCCCAGCATTTT. Protein sequence: CASSQEFGYSNQPQHF.

This clone was counted a few times. The chain combines TRBV4-1 with TRBJ1-3; D uncertain. The CDR3 is made up of 13 amino acids. Germline CDR1 reads MGHRA; CDR2 reads YSYEKL. V dropped 3 bases and J dropped 6 bases, with 9 bases sitting between them. The chain's CDR3 is CASSQTKENTIYF. CDR3 nucleotide sequence: TGCGCCAGCAGCCAGACTAAGGAAAACACCATATATTTT.

The chain recombines TRBV3-1 (or the pseudogene TRBV3-2) with TRBJ2-7; D gene ambiguous. The V end lost 1 base, the J end lost 1 base, and 8 bases lay between the germline ends. CDR3 length equals 14 residues. Germline-derived CDR1 and CDR2 are LGHDT and YNNKEL (reference sequence). CDR3 DNA: TGTGCCAGCAGCCAAGTCGGGTTTTCCTACGAGCAGTACTTC. Its protein product is CASSQVGFSYEQYF.

CDR3 sequence: CASSHGLAGTDTQYF. The CDR3 coding sequence is TGTGCCAGCAGCCACGGACTAGCGGGCACAGATACGCAGTATTTT. V and J are TRBV5-6 and TRBJ2-3; 10 bases map to TRBD2. CDR1 and CDR2 (germline): SGHDT, YYEEEE. V was pared by 4 bases and J by 1 base, with 3 bases of the junction left unmatched. CDR3 length: 15 residues.

V and J are TRBV5-4 and TRBJ2-2; possible D gene TRBD1, 5 bases. With 0 bases removed from V and 6 bases from J, the gap between germline ends came to 15 bases. CDR3 length: 16 residues. Germline CDR1 SGHNT, CDR2 YYREEE (reference sequence). The DNA for the CDR3 is TGTGCCAGCAGCTTGGTTAGGGGCCTCAACCCCGGGGAGCTGTTTTTT. Its translation: CASSLVRGLNPGELFF. The entire variable domain, with the rest obtained from reference TRBV5-4 and TRBJ2-2, is as follows: ETGVTQSPTHLIKTRGQQVTLRCSSQSGHNTVSWYQQALGQGPQFIFQYYREEENGRGNFPPRFSGLQFPNYSSELNVNALELDDSALYLCASSLVRGLNPGELFFGEGSRLTVL.

This clone was detected a few times. The V and J genes are TRBV5-1 and TRBJ1-3; D unresolved. Trimming shortened V by 0 bases and J by 3 bases, and 7 bases separated the two germline ends. Germline CDR1 SGHRS, CDR2 YFSETQ. CDR3 size: 14 residues. The CDR3 protein is CASSLEGNGNTIYF. The CDR3, as DNA: TGCGCCAGCAGCTTGGAAGGGAATGGAAACACCATATATTTT.

The chain joins TRBV6-5 to TRBJ2-1, with 9 bases matching TRBD2. The trim removed 0 bases at V and 2 bases at J, leaving 2 bases unmatched. CDR1 and CDR2 (germline): MNHEY, SVGAGI. The CDR3 runs 16 residues. The chain's CDR3 is CASSYSGGGAYNEQFF. The CDR3 bases are TGTGCCAGCAGTTACTCGGGCGGGGGGGCCTACAATGAGCAGTTCTTC.